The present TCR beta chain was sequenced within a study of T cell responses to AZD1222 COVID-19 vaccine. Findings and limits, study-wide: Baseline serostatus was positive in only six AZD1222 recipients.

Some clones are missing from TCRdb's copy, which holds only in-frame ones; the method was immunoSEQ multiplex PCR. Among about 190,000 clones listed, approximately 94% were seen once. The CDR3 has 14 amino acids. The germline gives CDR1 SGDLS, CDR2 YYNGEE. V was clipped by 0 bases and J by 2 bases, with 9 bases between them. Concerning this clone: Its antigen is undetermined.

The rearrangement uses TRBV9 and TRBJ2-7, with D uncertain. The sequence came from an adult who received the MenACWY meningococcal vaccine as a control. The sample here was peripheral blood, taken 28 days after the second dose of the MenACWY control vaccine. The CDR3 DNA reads TGTGCCAGCAGCGTAGGGGCTAGGACCTACGAGCAGTACTTC. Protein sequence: CASSVGARTYEQYF.